This T cell receptor beta chain was identified during a study of cytomegalovirus exposure and HLA in healthy donors. Germline V gives CDR1 SEHNR, CDR2 FQNEAQ (reference sequence). The CDR3 length is 15 residues. The trim removed 4 bases at V and 0 bases at J, leaving 2 bases unmatched. Overall study results and limits: In vitro testing confirmed a few CMV-associated chains as specific for CMV antigens.

About this clone: Its target is not known.

The assay was immunoSEQ multiplex PCR, and TCRdb's table has in-frame clones only and misses some. The data show about 97,000 clones, just under 95% seen once. The material sequenced was PBMCs. The receptor was isolated from a woman between 18 and 29 years old in good health and CMV-seronegative. The chain is built from TRBV7-9 and TRBJ1-5; 8 nucleotides align to TRBD1. The CDR3 reads CASSSTGDSNQPQHF. Here the CDR3 DNA reads TGTGCCAGCAGCTCGACAGGGGATAGCAATCAGCCCCAGCATTTT.